A selection of T cell receptor beta chains follows, all from one sample in a study of cytomegalovirus exposure and HLA in healthy donors. The protocol was immunoSEQ multiplex PCR, while the TCRdb copy is restricted to in-frame clones and leaves out a portion. The table lists roughly 200,000 clones, around four fifths of them singletons. The sequencing input was PBMCs. The receptors stem from a woman aged 60-75 years in good health and CMV-seropositive. The CDR3 runs from the conserved cysteine through the conserved F or W. A D gene is named only where the DNA matches it firmly. Some rows mark clone size as missing; the rest say once, few, many or name a class of expanded clone.

v_call	j_call	d_call	clone_size	cdr3_nt	cdr3_aa
TRBV13	TRBJ2-1	.	.	TGTGCCAGCAGCTCGGGTAATCTGGACTACAATGAGCAGTTCTTC	CASSSGNLDYNEQFF
TRBV19	TRBJ2-1	TRBD1	.	TGTGCCAGTGCCCAACAGGGGGCGCAATACAATGAGCAGTTCTTC	CASAQQGAQYNEQFF
TRBV5-1	TRBJ2-3	.	.	TGCGCCAGCAGCCTGGGGCCAGGAGATACGCAGTATTTT	CASSLGPGDTQYF
TRBV19	TRBJ2-3	.	.	TGTGCCAGTAGTATGGCCGCATCAGATACGCAGTATTTT	CASSMAASDTQYF
TRBV7-9	TRBJ2-5	TRBD1	.	TGTGCCAGCAGCTTGGGACAGGGGATGGAGACCCAGTACTTC	CASSLGQGMETQYF
TRBV5-1	TRBJ1-2	.	.	TGCGCCAGCAGCTTGGCGACAGGTTATGGCTACACCTTC	CASSLATGYGYTF
TRBV28	TRBJ1-5	.	.	TGTGCCAGCAGTTTCGGGGGAAGCAATCAGCCCCAGCATTTT	CASSFGGSNQPQHF
TRBV6-5	TRBJ2-7	TRBD1	.	TGTGCCAGCAGTTACTCGGCGCAGGGGGCCTACGAGCAGTACTTC	CASSYSAQGAYEQYF
TRBV4-3	TRBJ2-5	TRBD2	.	TGCGCCAGCAGCCAAGGCCCGGGGGGTGAGACCCAGTACTTC	CASSQGPGGETQYF
TRBV28	TRBJ1-5	.	few	TGTGCCAGCAGTTTATATAAGGGGGTTTTGCATTTT	CASSLYKGVLHF
TRBV27	TRBJ1-1	.	once	TGTGCCGCGCCCGACCAAGGAGGGTTCTCAGACACTGAAGCTTTCTTT	CAAPDQGGFSDTEAFF
TRBV28	TRBJ1-2	TRBD1	.	TGTGCCAGCAGTTTAGGCGGGACAGGGGGACTCTACACCTTC	CASSLGGTGGLYTF
TRBV28	TRBJ1-1	.	.	TGTGCCAGCAGTCAACCCCGGGAAGCTTTCTTT	CASSQPREAFF
TRBV2	TRBJ2-3	.	.	TGTGCCAGCAGTCTCACCCGGGGGACTAGCACAGATACGCAGTATTTT	CASSLTRGTSTDTQYF
TRBV5-6	TRBJ2-7	TRBD2	few	TGTGCCAGCAGCTGGGGGGTAGCGGGGGGCTACGAGCAGTACTTC	CASSWGVAGGYEQYF
TRBV19	TRBJ1-5	.	.	TGTGCCAGCACCATAGGGGGTTATCAGCCCCAGCATTTT	CASTIGGYQPQHF
TRBV18	TRBJ1-2	TRBD1	.	TGTGCCAGCTCACCGAGGGACAGTGACTATTATGGCTACACCTTC	CASSPRDSDYYGYTF
TRBV5-1	TRBJ2-1	TRBD2	.	TGCGCCAGCAGCCTTAGACTAGCGGGGGGGCAAAATGAGCAGTTCTTC	CASSLRLAGGQNEQFF
TRBV7-3	TRBJ2-3	TRBD1	.	TGTGCCAGCAGCTTCGACAGGGACACAGATACGCAGTATTTT	CASSFDRDTDTQYF
TRBV4-2	TRBJ2-7	TRBD1	few	TGTGCCAGCAGCCAAGACTTAGCGACAGGGCCCGAGCAGTACTTC	CASSQDLATGPEQYF
TRBV5-6	TRBJ1-5	.	.	TGTGCCAGCAGCTTGGGATATGGAAGACATAGCAATCAGCCCCAGCATTTT	CASSLGYGRHSNQPQHF
TRBV6-5	TRBJ2-3	.	.	TGTGCCAGCAGTTACACCGAGCAAGGCACAGATACGCAGTATTTT	CASSYTEQGTDTQYF
TRBV5-8	TRBJ1-2	.	.	TGTGCCAGCCACTACGGGGATGGCTACACCTTC	CASHYGDGYTF
TRBV7-8	TRBJ1-2	TRBD1	.	TGTGCCAGCAGCTTAACCGGGACAGAATCCTATGGCTACACCTTC	CASSLTGTESYGYTF
TRBV7-2	TRBJ2-7	TRBD2	.	TGTGCCAGCAGCCTCCTCCAGCGGGGCGAGCAGTACTTC	CASSLLQRGEQYF
TRBV28	TRBJ2-1	.	few	TGTGCCAGCAGTTTAAGTGGGCAGGTAAAACCCCAGTTCTTC	CASSLSGQVKPQFF
TRBV28	TRBJ2-2	TRBD2	.	TGTGCCAGCAAGAGCGGGGGTTGGGGCGGGGAGCTGTTTTTT	CASKSGGWGGELFF
TRBV19	TRBJ2-5	.	.	TGTGCCAGTAGTACAGGGGAAGAGACCCAGTACTTC	CASSTGEETQYF
TRBV5-4	TRBJ2-5	TRBD2	.	TGTGCCAGCAGCTTGCCGGCTAGCGGGGAAGAGACCCAGTACTTC	CASSLPASGEETQYF
TRBV14	TRBJ2-5	TRBD2	.	TGTGCCAGCAGCCAAGGGCTAGCGGCAGAGACCCAGTACTTC	CASSQGLAAETQYF
TRBV5-1	TRBJ1-1	.	.	TGCGCCAGCAGCTTGGTCGGGGGACGGTTGGGTACTGAAGCTTTCTTT	CASSLVGGRLGTEAFF
TRBV7-3	TRBJ2-1	.	.	TGTGCCAGCAGTGCGGGGCGGGACAATGAGCAGTTCTTC	CASSAGRDNEQFF
TRBV5-1	TRBJ1-2	.	.	TGCGCCAGCAGCATCGGGGGTGATGGCTACACCTTC	CASSIGGDGYTF
TRBV6-1	TRBJ2-2	.	.	TGTGCGAGCAGCACTACGAACACCGGGGAGCTGTTTTTT	CASSTTNTGELFF
TRBV21-1	TRBJ2-7	.	.	TGTGCCAGCAGCAAAGCCCATCCGAGCTGCTTC	CASSKAHPSCF
TRBV29-1	TRBJ1-1	.	.	TGCAGCGCCGCCGCGGGGTTGGGCACTGAAGCTTTCTTT	CSAAAGLGTEAFF
TRBV7-6	TRBJ1-2	TRBD1	.	TGTGCCAGCAGCTTAGGGGGGACAGGGGACTATGGCTACACCTTC	CASSLGGTGDYGYTF
TRBV4-3	TRBJ2-1	.	.	TGCGCCAGCAGCCTGGAACAGACCTACAATGAGCAGTTCTTC	CASSLEQTYNEQFF
TRBV10-3	TRBJ2-5	TRBD2	few	TGTGCCACCCAGGGGACTAGCCTCCAAGAGACCCAGTACTTC	CATQGTSLQETQYF
TRBV7-9	TRBJ2-7	TRBD2	.	TGTGCCAGCAGCCCTATAGCGGGAACCTACGAGCAGTACTTC	CASSPIAGTYEQYF
TRBV18	TRBJ2-7	TRBD1	few	TGTGCCAGCTCGCGGGACAGGGTGTACGAGCAGTACTTC	CASSRDRVYEQYF
TRBV9	TRBJ1-5	TRBD1	.	TGTGCCAGCAGCGTAGGGGTAAGGGACAGGGGGCCTAGCAATCAGCCCCAGCATTTT	CASSVGVRDRGPSNQPQHF
TRBV4-3	TRBJ1-4	.	.	TGCGCCAGCAGCCAAGATAGGGGAACAGTTAATGAAAAACTGTTTTTT	CASSQDRGTVNEKLFF
TRBV21-1	TRBJ1-5	.	.	TGTGCCAGCAGCATTAGACAGGGGAATCAGCCCCAGCATTTT	CASSIRQGNQPQHF
TRBV30	TRBJ2-1	.	once	TGTGCCTGGAGCGAGGCGGATGAGCAGTTCTTC	CAWSEADEQFF
TRBV5-1	TRBJ2-7	.	.	TGCGCCAGCAGCAGTCTGACAGGTCACAGCGAGCAGTACTTC	CASSSLTGHSEQYF
TRBV9	TRBJ2-5	TRBD2	.	TGTGCCAGCAGCGTGACGTCTAGCGGGGGGTATCGGCAAGAGACCCAGTACTTC	CASSVTSSGGYRQETQYF
TRBV27	TRBJ2-1	TRBD2	few	TGTGCCAGCAGGCCTAGACTAGCGGGGCACAATGAGCAGTTCTTC	CASRPRLAGHNEQFF
TRBV5-6	TRBJ2-7	TRBD1	few	TGTGCCAGCAGCTCAGACAGGGATTGGCAAGCGAGCTCCTACGAGCAGTACTTC	CASSSDRDWQASSYEQYF
TRBV28	TRBJ1-2	.	.	TGTGCCAGCAGAAGGGGGGGCCCCTATGGCTACACCTTC	CASRRGGPYGYTF
TRBV27	TRBJ2-6	TRBD1	.	TGTGCCAGCAGTCCACCGGGACAGGGTGTCTCTGGGGCCAACGTCCTGACTTTC	CASSPPGQGVSGANVLTF
TRBV5-1	TRBJ2-5	.	.	TGCGCCAGCAGCTTGGCTCCGGGATTCGCGCAAGAGACCCAGTACTTC	CASSLAPGFAQETQYF